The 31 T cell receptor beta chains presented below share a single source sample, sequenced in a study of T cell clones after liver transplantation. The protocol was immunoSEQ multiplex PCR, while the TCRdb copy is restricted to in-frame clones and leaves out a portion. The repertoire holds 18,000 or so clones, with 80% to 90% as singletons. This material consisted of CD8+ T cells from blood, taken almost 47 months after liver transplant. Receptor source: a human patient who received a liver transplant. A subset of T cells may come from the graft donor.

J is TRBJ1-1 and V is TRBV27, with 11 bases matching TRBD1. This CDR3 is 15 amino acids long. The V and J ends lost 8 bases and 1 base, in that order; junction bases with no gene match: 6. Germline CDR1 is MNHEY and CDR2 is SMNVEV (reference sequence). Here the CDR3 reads CASGTGGFGNTEAFF. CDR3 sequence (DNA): TGTGCCAGCGGGACAGGGGGATTCGGGAACACTGAAGCTTTCTTT.

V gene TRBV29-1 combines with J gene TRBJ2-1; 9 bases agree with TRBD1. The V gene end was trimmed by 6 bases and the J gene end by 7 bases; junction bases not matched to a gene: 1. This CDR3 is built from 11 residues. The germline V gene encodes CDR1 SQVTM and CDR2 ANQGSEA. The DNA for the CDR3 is TGCAGCGTCGACAGGGGGAATGAGCAGTTCTTC. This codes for CSVDRGNEQFF.

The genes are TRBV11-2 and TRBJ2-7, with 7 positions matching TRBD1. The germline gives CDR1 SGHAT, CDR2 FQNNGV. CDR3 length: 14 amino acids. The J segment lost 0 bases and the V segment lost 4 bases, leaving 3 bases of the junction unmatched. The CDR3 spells CASSSGQTSYEQYF. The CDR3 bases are TGTGCCAGCAGCTCGGGACAGACCTCCTACGAGCAGTACTTC.

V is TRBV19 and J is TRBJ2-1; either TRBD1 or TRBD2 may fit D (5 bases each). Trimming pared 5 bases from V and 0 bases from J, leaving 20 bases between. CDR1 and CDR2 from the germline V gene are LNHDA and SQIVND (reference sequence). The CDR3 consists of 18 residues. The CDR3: CASSFPEGRPSSYNEQFF. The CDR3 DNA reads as TGTGCCAGTAGTTTCCCAGAGGGGCGGCCGAGCTCCTACAATGAGCAGTTCTTC.

In DNA, the CDR3 is TGTGCCAGTAGTCCCCCAGGGGAGTGGACTGAAGCTTTCTTT. Its translation: CASSPPGEWTEAFF. The V call is TRBV19, the J call TRBJ1-1, with D possibly TRBD1 on 6 matching bases. Trimming shortened V by 5 bases and J by 5 bases, and 15 bases separated the two germline ends. The CDR3 runs to 14 residues. Germline V gene sequence: CDR1 LNHDA, CDR2 SQIVND (reference sequence).

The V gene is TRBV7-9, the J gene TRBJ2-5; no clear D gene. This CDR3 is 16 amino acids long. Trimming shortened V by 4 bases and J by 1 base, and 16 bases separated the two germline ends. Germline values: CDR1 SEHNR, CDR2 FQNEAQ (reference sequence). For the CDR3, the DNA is TGTGCCAGCAGCTCCTCCCCCCTTCCCTCCCAAGAGACCCAGTACTTC. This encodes CASSSSPLPSQETQYF.

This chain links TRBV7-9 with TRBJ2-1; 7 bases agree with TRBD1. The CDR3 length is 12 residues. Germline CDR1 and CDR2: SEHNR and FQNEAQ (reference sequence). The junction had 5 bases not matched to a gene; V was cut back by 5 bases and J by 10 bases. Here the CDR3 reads CASSPGGWEQFF. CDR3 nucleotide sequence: TGTGCCAGCAGCCCAGGGGGTTGGGAGCAGTTCTTC.

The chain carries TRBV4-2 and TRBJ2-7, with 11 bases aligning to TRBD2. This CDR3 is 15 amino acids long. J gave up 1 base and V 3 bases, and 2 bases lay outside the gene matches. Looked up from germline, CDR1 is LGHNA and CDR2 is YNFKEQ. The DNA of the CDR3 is TGTGCCAGCAGCCAGACTAGCGGGGATTCCTACGAGCAGTACTTC. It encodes CASSQTSGDSYEQYF.

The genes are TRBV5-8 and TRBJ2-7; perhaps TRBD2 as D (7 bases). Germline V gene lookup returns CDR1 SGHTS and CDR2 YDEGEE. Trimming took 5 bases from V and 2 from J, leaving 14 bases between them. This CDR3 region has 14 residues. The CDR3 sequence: CASSSGGSPYEQYF. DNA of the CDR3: TGTGCCAGCAGTTCGGGGGGCAGTCCCTACGAGCAGTACTTC. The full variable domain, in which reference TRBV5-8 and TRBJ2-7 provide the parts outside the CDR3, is EAGVTQSPTHLIKTRGQQATLRCSPISGHTSVYWYQQALGLGLQFLLWYDEGEERNRGNFPPRFSGRQFPNYSSELNVNALELEDSALYLCASSSGGSPYEQYFGPGTRLTVT.

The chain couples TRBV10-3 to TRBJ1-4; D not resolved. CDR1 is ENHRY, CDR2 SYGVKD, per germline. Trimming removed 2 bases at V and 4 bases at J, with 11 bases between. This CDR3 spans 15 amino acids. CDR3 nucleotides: TGTGCCATCAGTGAGAAGTCCGCTCTTAATGAAAAACTGTTTTTT. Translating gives CAISEKSALNEKLFF.

This CDR3 reads CASVLIAGGLYEQYF. The CDR3, as DNA: TGTGCTAGTGTTTTAATAGCGGGAGGCCTCTACGAGCAGTACTTC. The chain employs TRBV12-5 and TRBJ2-7; 10 nucleotides agree with TRBD2. The V gene end was trimmed by 7 bases and the J gene end by 3 bases; junction bases not matched to a gene: 9. Germline CDR1 is LGHNT and CDR2 is FRNRAP. The CDR3 consists of 15 residues.

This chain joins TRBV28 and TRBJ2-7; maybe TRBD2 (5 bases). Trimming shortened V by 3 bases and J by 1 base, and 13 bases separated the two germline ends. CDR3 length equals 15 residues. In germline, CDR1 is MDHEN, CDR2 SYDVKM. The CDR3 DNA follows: TGTGCCAGCAGTTTTTTACGGGGTTCTTCCTACGAGCAGTACTTC. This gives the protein CASSFLRGSSYEQYF.

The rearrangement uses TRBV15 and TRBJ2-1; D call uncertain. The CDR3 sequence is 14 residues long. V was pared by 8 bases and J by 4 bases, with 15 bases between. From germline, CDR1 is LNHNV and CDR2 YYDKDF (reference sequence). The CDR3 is CATLPLNGYNEQFF. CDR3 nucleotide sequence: TGTGCCACCCTCCCTCTGAATGGTTACAATGAGCAGTTCTTC.

The CDR3 reads CASSIGDGYTF. For the CDR3, the DNA is TGTGCCAGCAGTATCGGGGACGGCTACACCTTC. The V call is TRBV28, the J call TRBJ1-2; a weak D match, TRBD1 (5 bases). Germline loops: CDR1 MDHEN, CDR2 SYDVKM. V was shortened by 5 bases and J by 8 bases, with 9 bases between the two germline ends. The CDR3 contains 11 residues.

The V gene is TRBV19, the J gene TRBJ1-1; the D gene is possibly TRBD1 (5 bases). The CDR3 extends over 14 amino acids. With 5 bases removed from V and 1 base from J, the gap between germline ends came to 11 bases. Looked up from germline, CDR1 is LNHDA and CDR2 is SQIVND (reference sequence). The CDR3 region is CASSWGSPNTEAFF. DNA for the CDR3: TGTGCCAGTAGTTGGGGGTCCCCGAACACTGAAGCTTTCTTT.

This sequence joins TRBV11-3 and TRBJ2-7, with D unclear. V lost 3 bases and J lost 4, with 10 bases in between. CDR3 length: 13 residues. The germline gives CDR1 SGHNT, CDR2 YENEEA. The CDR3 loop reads CASSLGSGYEQYF. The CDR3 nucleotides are TGTGCCAGCAGCTTGGGGTCTGGGTACGAGCAGTACTTC.

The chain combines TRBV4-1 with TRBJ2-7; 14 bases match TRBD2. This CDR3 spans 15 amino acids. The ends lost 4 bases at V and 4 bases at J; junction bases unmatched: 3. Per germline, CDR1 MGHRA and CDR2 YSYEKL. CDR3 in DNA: TGCGCCAGCAGCCCGACTAGCGGGAGGGAGTACGAGCAGTACTTC. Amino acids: CASSPTSGREYEQYF.

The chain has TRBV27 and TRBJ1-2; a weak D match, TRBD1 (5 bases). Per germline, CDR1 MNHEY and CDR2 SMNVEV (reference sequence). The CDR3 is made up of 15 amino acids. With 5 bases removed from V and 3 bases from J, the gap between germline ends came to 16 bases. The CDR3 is CASSPSGSAHYGYTF. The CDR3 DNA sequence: TGTGCCAGCAGTCCATCAGGGAGCGCCCACTATGGCTACACCTTC.

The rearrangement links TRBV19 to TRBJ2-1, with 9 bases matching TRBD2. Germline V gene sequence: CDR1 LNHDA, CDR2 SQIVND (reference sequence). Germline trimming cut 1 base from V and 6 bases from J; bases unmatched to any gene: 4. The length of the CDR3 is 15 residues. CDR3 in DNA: TGTGCCAGTAGTATAGTGGCGGGAGGGAGCAATGAGCAGTTCTTC. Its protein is CASSIVAGGSNEQFF.

The CDR3 DNA reads TGTGCCAGCAGCTCCCTCAGCTTTGAAGCTTTCTTT. Its translation: CASSSLSFEAFF. V and J are TRBV7-8 and TRBJ1-1; D unresolved. The V end was cut by 4 bases, the J end by 7 bases, with 10 bases between. This CDR3 is 12 amino acids long. Germline V gene sequence: CDR1 SGHVS, CDR2 FQNEAQ.

The CDR3 reads CASSVGAVSGNEQFF. DNA of the CDR3: TGTGCCAGCAGCGTAGGGGCGGTGAGTGGAAATGAGCAGTTCTTC. The chain uses TRBV9 and TRBJ2-1; D gene unclear. Germline-derived CDR1 and CDR2 are SGDLS and YYNGEE. This CDR3 comprises 15 residues. Trimming left V 0 bases short and J 7 bases short, with 14 bases between.

CDR3 loop: CASSLRLAGVKLAKNIQYF. CDR3 coding DNA: TGTGCCAGCAGCCTCCGACTAGCGGGAGTGAAACTAGCCAAAAACATTCAGTACTTC. The rearrangement joins TRBV5-4 to TRBJ2-4, with 12 bases matching TRBD2. The CDR3 runs 19 residues. Germline V gene data show CDR1 as SGHNT and CDR2 as YYREEE (reference sequence). Trimming removed 4 bases from V and 0 bases from J; junction bases left unmatched: 11.

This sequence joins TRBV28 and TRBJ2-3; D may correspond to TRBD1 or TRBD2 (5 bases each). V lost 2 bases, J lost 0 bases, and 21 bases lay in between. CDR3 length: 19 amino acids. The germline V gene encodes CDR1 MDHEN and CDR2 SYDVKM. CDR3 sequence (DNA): TGTGCCAGCAGTTTAACTGGGGGAGAGGAGTGGCTGAGCACAGATACGCAGTATTTT. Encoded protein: CASSLTGGEEWLSTDTQYF. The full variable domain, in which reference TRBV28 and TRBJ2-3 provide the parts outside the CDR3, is DVKVTQSSRYLVKRTGEKVFLECVQDMDHENMFWYRQDPGLGLRLIYFSYDVKMKEKGDIPEGYSVSREKKERFSLILESASTNQTSMYLCASSLTGGEEWLSTDTQYFGPGTRLTVL.

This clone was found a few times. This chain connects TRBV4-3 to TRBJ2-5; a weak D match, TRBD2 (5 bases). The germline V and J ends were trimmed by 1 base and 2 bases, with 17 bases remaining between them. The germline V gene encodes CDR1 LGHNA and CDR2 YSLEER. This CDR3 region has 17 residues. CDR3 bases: TGCGCCAGCAGCCAAGTCGGCTGGGAGAGGGATCAAGAGACCCAGTACTTC. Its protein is CASSQVGWERDQETQYF.

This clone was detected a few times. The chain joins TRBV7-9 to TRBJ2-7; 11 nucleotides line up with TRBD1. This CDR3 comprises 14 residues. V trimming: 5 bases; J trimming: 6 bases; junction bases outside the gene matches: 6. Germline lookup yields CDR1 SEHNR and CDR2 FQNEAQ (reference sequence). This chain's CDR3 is CASSSPGTGGEQYF. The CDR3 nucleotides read TGTGCCAGCAGCAGCCCCGGGACAGGGGGCGAGCAGTACTTC.

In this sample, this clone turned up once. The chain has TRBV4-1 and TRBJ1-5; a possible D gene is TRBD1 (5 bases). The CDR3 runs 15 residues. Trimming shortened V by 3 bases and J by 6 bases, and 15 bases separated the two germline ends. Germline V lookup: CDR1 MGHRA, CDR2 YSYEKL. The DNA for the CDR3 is TGCGCCAGCAGCCACGCCGGGACCTTAAGTCAGCCCCAGCATTTT. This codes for CASSHAGTLSQPQHF.

CDR3 sequence reads: CSVDTGEFYEQYF. The CDR3 DNA reads as TGCAGCGTTGATACAGGGGAGTTTTACGAGCAGTACTTC. The rearrangement links TRBV29-1 to TRBJ2-7; 7 positions agree with TRBD1. V shed 3 bases and J 4 bases; nucleotides not matched to a gene: 6. This CDR3 region has 13 residues. Germline V lookup: CDR1 SQVTM, CDR2 ANQGSEA.

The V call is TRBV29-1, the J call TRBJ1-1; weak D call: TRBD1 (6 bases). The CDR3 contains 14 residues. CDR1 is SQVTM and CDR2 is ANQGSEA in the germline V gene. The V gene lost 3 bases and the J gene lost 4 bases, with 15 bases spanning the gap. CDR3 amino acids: CSVEWTVQATEAFF. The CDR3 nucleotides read TGCAGCGTTGAGTGGACAGTGCAGGCCACTGAAGCTTTCTTT.

As DNA, the CDR3 is TGTGCCAGCAGTGATAGGGGAACTGAAGCTTTCTTT. Its protein is CASSDRGTEAFF. V and J are TRBV2 and TRBJ1-1, with TRBD1 as a possible D gene (5 bases). Germline values: CDR1 SNHLY, CDR2 FYNNEI. Trimming removed 3 bases from V and 5 bases from J, with 7 bases in between. The CDR3 runs 12 residues.

CDR3 in DNA: TGCAGCGTGCCGGGCTATGGCTACACCTTC. It encodes CSVPGYGYTF. V usage is TRBV29-1 and J usage is TRBJ1-2; D gene uncertain. The germline V gene encodes CDR1 SQVTM and CDR2 ANQGSEA. V lost 6 bases to trimming and J lost 4 bases, with 6 bases between them. The CDR3 has 10 residues.

The CDR3 DNA sequence: TGCGCCAGCAGCCGCGGAACAGGTCTAACCAGCTATGGCTACACCTTC. Its translation: CASSRGTGLTSYGYTF. The chain combines TRBV4-3 with TRBJ1-2, with D possibly being TRBD1 (5 bases). The CDR3 length is 16 residues. Germline-derived CDR1 and CDR2 are LGHNA and YSLEER. Deletions cut 4 bases from V and 4 bases from J, with 19 bases between.